This TCR beta chain was documented in a study of T-cell reconstitution after alpha-beta-depleted transplantation in children. The CDR3 is 15 residues long. Trimming took 4 bases from V and 6 from J; bases not matched to a gene: 5. Germline V CDR1 and CDR2: MNHEY, SVGAGI. Using unique molecular identifiers, the investigators prepared the TCRbeta library. MiXCR, applied by TCRdb to the PCR reads, yields one record per CDR3 protein. The sample lists roughly 170,000 distinct CDR3 sequences, about 6.8% seen once, with 3% to 3.5% in the top ten. This clonotype has ten or more counts. This sample comprised PBMCs from the stem cell graft donor, obtained from the stem cell graft. The rearrangement joins TRBV6-5 to TRBJ1-6; TRBD1 agrees at 8 bases. This TCR came from a human donor who donated a stem cell graft to a child with Wiskott-Aldrich syndrome. CDR3 amino acids: CASSSRQGTNSPLHF. The CDR3, as DNA: TGTGCCAGCAGTTCCCGACAGGGGACTAATTCACCCCTCCACTTT.